The 17 T cell receptor beta chains below all came from one sample that was sequenced in a study of blood T cell repertoires in COVID-19. Libraries were prepared by immunoSEQ multiplex PCR; TCRdb keeps only in-frame clonotypes and omits some of them. The sample lists 150,000 or so clones, roughly nine tenths occurring once. Sequencing was done on a sample of PBMCs or T cells enriched from blood (not recorded which). All receptors derive from a woman in her 40s who had been exposed to COVID-19.

This clone is a singleton in its sample. The chain employs TRBV11-2 and TRBJ1-6, with 8 bases matching TRBD1. V trimming: 5 bases; J trimming: 12 bases; junction bases outside the gene matches: 24. The CDR3 contains 19 residues. Germline values: CDR1 SGHAT, CDR2 FQNNGV. CDR3 nucleotides: TGTGCCAGCAGCCTCCGGGGGATCGACAGGGGAATAAGTATGGAACCCCTCCACTTT. Amino acids: CASSLRGIDRGISMEPLHF.

The gene calls are TRBV5-1 and TRBJ1-2, with D perhaps TRBD1 (5 bases). The CDR3 totals 13 residues. Trimming stripped 4 bases from V and 4 bases from J, with 11 bases between. The germline V gene encodes CDR1 SGHRS and CDR2 YFSETQ. The CDR3 DNA is TGCGCCAGCAGCGTGGACACAGTCTATGGCTACACCTTC. Translation gives CASSVDTVYGYTF.

Here the CDR3 DNA reads TGTGCCAGCAGCTTGGCCAGGGTGAGCTATGGCTACACCTTC. It translates to CASSLARVSYGYTF. This chain connects TRBV5-8 to TRBJ1-2; D is possibly TRBD1 (5 bases). CDR1 is SGHTS and CDR2 is YDEGEE in the germline V gene. CDR3 length equals 14 residues. With 0 bases removed from V and 4 bases from J, the gap between germline ends came to 10 bases.

The rearrangement joins TRBV5-1 to TRBJ1-1; 9 bases are shared with TRBD1. The germline gives CDR1 SGHRS, CDR2 YFSETQ. CDR3 length: 13 amino acids. V trimming: 3 bases; J trimming: 7 bases; junction bases outside the gene matches: 4. In DNA form, the CDR3 reads TGCGCCAGCAGCTCCCGGGACAGGGATGAAGCTTTCTTT. Its protein product is CASSSRDRDEAFF.

The V gene is TRBV28, the J gene TRBJ1-2; TRBD1 aligns across 7 bases. The CDR3 contains 16 residues. Looked up from germline, CDR1 is MDHEN and CDR2 is SYDVKM. After removal of 5 bases from V and 8 bases from J, the junction contained 17 bases not matched to a gene. CDR3 in DNA: TGTGCCAGCAGTATACTGACCGGGACAGCAACGGGAGGCTACACCTTC. Translated: CASSILTGTATGGYTF.

The CDR3 sequence is CASRRQTGMGELFF. CDR3 in DNA: TGTGCCAGTAGGAGACAGACAGGGATGGGGGAGCTGTTTTTT. The chain couples TRBV19 to TRBJ2-2; 7 nucleotides line up with TRBD1. Germline loops: CDR1 LNHDA, CDR2 SQIVND (reference sequence). The V gene end was trimmed by 6 bases and the J gene end by 8 bases; junction bases not matched to a gene: 9. The CDR3 loop spans 14 amino acids.

The V and J genes are TRBV2 and TRBJ2-1; tentatively, D is TRBD1 (5 bases). The CDR3 runs to 15 residues. Germline assignment: CDR1 SNHLY and CDR2 FYNNEI. Trimming stripped 6 bases from V and 1 base from J, with 13 bases between. The CDR3 loop is CASRGDSRSYNEQFF. CDR3 DNA: TGTGCCAGCAGGGGCGACAGTAGGTCCTACAATGAGCAGTTCTTC.

The genes are TRBV28 and TRBJ1-1; D gene uncertain. The CDR3 sequence is 11 residues long. Germline V gene sequence: CDR1 MDHEN, CDR2 SYDVKM. Trimming pared 8 bases from V and 6 bases from J, leaving 10 bases between. The CDR3 sequence is CASFEGAEAFF. The CDR3 DNA follows: TGTGCCAGCTTTGAGGGAGCTGAAGCTTTCTTT.

This clone has only a few counts. The chain employs TRBV9 and TRBJ1-6; no reliable D call. The CDR3 has 13 amino acids. Deletions cut 0 bases from V and 9 bases from J, with 7 bases between. Germline lookup yields CDR1 SGDLS and CDR2 YYNGEE. The CDR3 nucleotides read TGTGCCAGCAGCGTAGATCCCGTTTCACCCCTCCACTTT. This codes for CASSVDPVSPLHF.

This clone was observed a handful of times. The chain joins TRBV28 to TRBJ2-7, with D possibly TRBD1 on 5 matching bases. V dropped 1 base and J dropped 9 bases, with 10 bases sitting between them. This CDR3 is built from 12 residues. In germline, CDR1 is MDHEN, CDR2 SYDVKM. For the CDR3, the DNA is TGTGCCAGCAGTTTATTTTCCCAGGGGCAGTACTTC. Translation: CASSLFSQGQYF.

This chain connects TRBV5-6 to TRBJ1-4, with D possibly TRBD1 on 5 matching bases. V was clipped by 1 base and J by 4 bases, with 8 bases between them. Germline lookup yields CDR1 SGHDT and CDR2 YYEEEE. This CDR3 region has 14 residues. The CDR3 protein is CASSLRGNNEKLFF. The CDR3 DNA reads as TGTGCCAGCAGCTTGCGGGGGAATAATGAAAAACTGTTTTTT.

This clone was seen more than once but under ten times. V gene TRBV5-1 combines with J gene TRBJ1-3, with 7 bases identical to TRBD1. The germline V gene has CDR1 SGHRS and CDR2 YFSETQ. The V and J ends lost 1 base and 0 bases, in that order; junction bases with no gene match: 7. The CDR3 is 17 amino acids. The CDR3 is CASSLTRTGHSGNTIYF. Written as DNA, the CDR3 is TGCGCCAGCAGCTTGACGCGGACAGGACACTCTGGAAACACCATATATTTT.

The rearrangement uses TRBV7-2 and TRBJ1-1; TRBD1 might be the D (6 bases). Trimming shortened V by 1 base and J by 7 bases, and 10 bases separated the two germline ends. The CDR3 sequence is 13 residues long. Germline V CDR1 and CDR2: SGHTA, FQGNSA. CDR3 in amino acids: CASSLEQGLEAFF. CDR3 DNA: TGTGCCAGCAGCTTAGAACAGGGCCTTGAAGCTTTCTTT.

The chain is built from TRBV9 and TRBJ2-1, with D perhaps TRBD2 (6 bases). Germline CDR1 and CDR2: SGDLS and YYNGEE. Trimming removed 4 bases from V and 6 bases from J, with 26 bases in between. CDR3 length equals 18 residues. The CDR3 loop is CASSPQELAASGINEQFF. Written as DNA, the CDR3 is TGTGCCAGCAGCCCGCAAGAGTTAGCGGCGTCGGGTATCAATGAGCAGTTCTTC.

The chain couples TRBV27 to TRBJ2-7; the match to TRBD2 covers 8 bases. From germline, CDR1 is MNHEY and CDR2 SMNVEV (reference sequence). The trim removed 5 bases at V and 5 bases at J, leaving 11 bases unmatched. The CDR3 has 15 residues. CDR3 amino acids: CASSPYGTSGDEQYF. CDR3 nucleotide sequence: TGTGCCAGCAGTCCCTATGGGACTAGTGGCGACGAGCAGTACTTC.

The chain joins TRBV28 to TRBJ2-1; 10 positions agree with TRBD2. V shed 4 bases and J 9 bases; nucleotides not matched to a gene: 12. The CDR3 is 16 residues long. In germline, CDR1 is MDHEN, CDR2 SYDVKM. This chain's CDR3 is CASSSRLAGAQGEQFF. CDR3 coding DNA: TGTGCCAGCAGTTCCAGGCTAGCGGGAGCTCAGGGTGAGCAGTTCTTC.

The V and J genes are TRBV2 and TRBJ1-4; TRBD1 matches at 9 bases. J lost 8 bases, V lost 8 bases, and 9 bases had no gene match. The CDR3 totals 14 residues. Per germline, CDR1 SNHLY and CDR2 FYNNEI. Here the CDR3 reads CASQLQGAVEKLFF. In DNA form, the CDR3 reads TGTGCCAGCCAGCTACAGGGGGCGGTAGAAAAACTGTTTTTT.